These 28 T cell receptor beta chains were all obtained from the same sample, sequenced in a study of technical replicates of blood from several donors. Repertoires were generated with immunoSEQ multiplex PCR, while TCRdb's copy carries only in-frame clones and drops some. In the table there are 90,000 to 100,000 clones, about 95% of which are singletons. Sequencing was done on a sample of T cells isolated from PBMCs. Receptors originate from a human donor in good health.

V and J are TRBV5-1 and TRBJ1-5; the D is unclear. This CDR3 is 13 amino acids long. Trimming removed 0 bases at V and 7 bases at J, with 8 bases between. Germline V gene data show CDR1 as SGHRS and CDR2 as YFSETQ. The CDR3 spells CASSLDGAQPQHF. Written as DNA, the CDR3 is TGCGCCAGCAGCTTGGACGGTGCGCAGCCCCAGCATTTT.

This chain joins TRBV6-5 and TRBJ2-7; D ambiguous. CDR3 size: 15 residues. Germline V gene data show CDR1 as MNHEY and CDR2 as SVGAGI. The V end was cut by 2 bases, the J end by 0 bases, with 11 bases between. DNA for the CDR3: TGTGCCAGCAGTTACCGAGGCGTTAACTCCTACGAGCAGTACTTC. Protein: CASSYRGVNSYEQYF.

CDR3 sequence: CASSLRDTTGELFF. DNA for the CDR3: TGCGCCAGCAGCCTCCGGGACACCACCGGGGAGCTGTTTTTT. This sequence joins TRBV5-1 and TRBJ2-2, with a possible D match to TRBD1 (6 bases). CDR3 length: 14 amino acids. Germline CDR1 and CDR2: SGHRS and YFSETQ. V was cut by 4 bases and J by 4 bases, with 11 bases left in between.

The rearrangement links TRBV11-3 to TRBJ2-7; 9 bases fit TRBD2. The CDR3 is 15 residues long. Per germline, CDR1 SGHNT and CDR2 YENEEA. The junction had 5 bases not matched to a gene; V was cut back by 3 bases and J by 2 bases. The CDR3 reads CASSFRSGRTYEQYF. The CDR3 DNA reads TGTGCCAGCAGCTTTCGGAGCGGGAGGACCTACGAGCAGTACTTC.

V and J are TRBV25-1 and TRBJ2-7; tentatively, D is TRBD1 (7 bases). The germline V gene encodes CDR1 MGHDK and CDR2 SYGVNS. V lost 6 bases and J 4 bases, leaving 13 bases between the germline ends. This CDR3 has 13 amino acids. Written as DNA, the CDR3 is TGTGCCAGCAGCCCCGGGGGACAGTACGAGCAGTACTTC. As protein: CASSPGGQYEQYF.

The V call is TRBV29-1, the J call TRBJ2-1; D unresolved. Germline V gene lookup returns CDR1 SQVTM and CDR2 ANQGSEA. Trimming stripped 5 bases from V and 1 base from J, with 3 bases between. The CDR3 sequence is 11 residues long. The CDR3 loop reads CSVLSYNEQFF. CDR3 DNA: TGCAGCGTTCTGTCCTACAATGAGCAGTTCTTC.

In its sample, this clone was seen once. The chain uses TRBV6-5 and TRBJ2-3; 9 nucleotides agree with TRBD1. The CDR3 extends over 14 amino acids. The germline V gene has CDR1 MNHEY and CDR2 SVGAGI. V dropped 6 bases and J dropped 1; count of bases not matched to a gene: 2. The chain's CDR3 is CASRWTGGTDTQYF. The CDR3 nucleotides read TGTGCCAGCAGATGGACAGGGGGCACAGATACGCAGTATTTT.

CDR3 nucleotides: TGTGCCAGCAGCGCTTCTAGCGGGAGGGTTATAACAGATACGCAGTATTTT. This codes for CASSASSGRVITDTQYF. The rearrangement links TRBV5-6 to TRBJ2-3; 12 bases align to TRBD2. Germline lookup yields CDR1 SGHDT and CDR2 YYEEEE. This CDR3 is built from 17 residues. The junction had 9 bases not matched to a gene; V was cut back by 4 bases and J by 3 bases.

V gene TRBV19 combines with J gene TRBJ1-5; 8 bases agree with TRBD1. The CDR3 consists of 15 residues. Germline CDR1 LNHDA, CDR2 SQIVND (reference sequence). V trimming: 3 bases; J trimming: 3 bases; junction bases outside the gene matches: 4. CDR3 coding DNA: TGTGCCAGTAGTATTGGGGACAGGTACAATCAGCCCCAGCATTTT. Its translation: CASSIGDRYNQPQHF.

This chain joins TRBV9 and TRBJ2-5, with a tentative D call TRBD2 (5 bases). The CDR3 is 12 residues long. Per germline, CDR1 SGDLS and CDR2 YYNGEE. V was shortened by 7 bases and J by 5 bases, with 12 bases between the two germline ends. CDR3 region: CASGLGEETQYF. The CDR3 coding sequence is TGTGCCAGCGGTCTCGGGGAGGAGACCCAGTACTTC.

DNA of the CDR3: TGTGCCAGCAGTCAGACACTTCACCCGGGGTCACCCCTCCACTTT. As protein: CASSQTLHPGSPLHF. The V call is TRBV6-5, the J call TRBJ1-6; D not certain. The germline V gene has CDR1 MNHEY and CDR2 SVGAGI. This CDR3 is 15 amino acids long. The ends were cut back, 5 bases at V and 10 bases at J, with 18 bases in the middle.

This sequence joins TRBV5-1 and TRBJ1-2, with D uncertain. The CDR3 totals 12 residues. Germline V lookup: CDR1 SGHRS, CDR2 YFSETQ. The V and J ends lost 0 bases and 6 bases respectively, with 6 bases between them. This CDR3 reads CASSLGSNGYTF. CDR3 DNA: TGCGCCAGCAGCTTGGGCAGTAATGGCTACACCTTC.

The genes are TRBV5-1 and TRBJ2-3; 15 positions match TRBD2. This CDR3 is 16 amino acids long. J lost 3 bases, V lost 4 bases, and 3 bases had no gene match. The germline gives CDR1 SGHRS, CDR2 YFSETQ. The DNA of the CDR3 is TGCGCCAGCAGCGGACTAGCGGGAGGGATGACAGATACGCAGTATTTT. Translating gives CASSGLAGGMTDTQYF.

This clone was observed once. The chain carries TRBV7-6 and TRBJ2-7; TRBD2 agrees at 11 bases. The germline V gene encodes CDR1 SGHVS and CDR2 FNYEAQ. V shed 5 bases, J shed 6 bases, and the junction held 6 bases outside the gene matches. This CDR3 spans 14 amino acids. The CDR3: CASSLGTSGSEQYF. The DNA of the CDR3 is TGTGCCAGCAGCCTCGGGACTAGCGGATCCGAGCAGTACTTC.

V and J are TRBV29-1 and TRBJ2-3; D is possibly TRBD1 (6 bases). With 0 bases removed from V and 5 bases from J, the gap between germline ends came to 15 bases. The CDR3 spans 15 residues. Germline assignment: CDR1 SQVTM and CDR2 ANQGSEA. The CDR3 DNA is TGCAGCGTTGAAGACAGGGGTAAGTCCCTAGATACGCAGTATTTT. The encoded protein is CSVEDRGKSLDTQYF.

The chain carries TRBV5-1 and TRBJ2-3; D remains ambiguous. The germline CDR1 and CDR2 sequences are SGHRS and YFSETQ. This CDR3 contains 15 residues. Deletions cut 4 bases from V and 1 base from J, with 13 bases between. CDR3 in DNA: TGCGCCAGCAGCCGACTCTCTCTCGGCACAGATACGCAGTATTTT. Protein product: CASSRLSLGTDTQYF.

This chain links TRBV18 with TRBJ2-2; D is unresolved. V was trimmed by 0 bases and J by 2 bases, leaving 19 bases between them. Germline-derived CDR1 and CDR2 are KGHSH and LQKENI. The CDR3 has 19 residues. The DNA of the CDR3 is TGTGCCAGCTCACCACCTGAACCAGGCCGAACCTCAAACACCGGGGAGCTGTTTTTT. It specifies CASSPPEPGRTSNTGELFF. Looking up the rest from reference TRBV18 and TRBJ2-2 gives the full variable domain: NAGVMQNPRHLVRRRGQEARLRCSPMKGHSHVYWYRQLPEEGLKFMVYLQKENIIDESGMPKERFSAEFPKEGPSILRIQQVVRGDSAAYFCASSPPEPGRTSNTGELFFGEGSRLTVL.

J is TRBJ2-5 and V is TRBV4-1, with D tentatively TRBD2 (6 bases). The CDR3 runs to 13 residues. Per the germline V gene, CDR1 is MGHRA and CDR2 is YSYEKL. Trimming took 6 bases from V and 1 from J, leaving 9 bases between them. Here the CDR3 reads CASRRGFQETQYF. The CDR3, as DNA: TGCGCCAGCAGACGGGGGTTCCAAGAGACCCAGTACTTC.

The rearrangement uses TRBV6-5 and TRBJ2-7, with TRBD1 as a possible D gene (6 bases). This CDR3 has 13 residues. Germline CDR1 and CDR2: MNHEY and SVGAGI. The V end was cut by 4 bases, the J end by 5 bases, with 12 bases between. CDR3 bases: TGTGCCAGCAGTTTCTCAGGGGACAACGAGCAGTACTTC. Translated: CASSFSGDNEQYF.

This sequence joins TRBV30 and TRBJ1-1; TRBD1 is a possible D gene (5 bases). The germline V and J ends were trimmed by 0 bases and 2 bases, with 13 bases remaining between them. Germline loops: CDR1 GTSNPN, CDR2 SVGIG (reference sequence). The CDR3 extends over 15 amino acids. The CDR3 here is CAWSVLGGGNTEAFF. CDR3 nucleotides: TGTGCCTGGAGTGTACTGGGGGGGGGAAACACTGAAGCTTTCTTT.

In its sample, this clone was seen a few times. The rearrangement joins TRBV9 to TRBJ1-1; D ambiguous. The germline gives CDR1 SGDLS, CDR2 YYNGEE. Trimming left V 0 bases short and J 10 bases short, with 22 bases between. CDR3 size: 16 residues. CDR3 protein: CASSVESSTSVGGAFF. The CDR3 region has the DNA TGTGCCAGCAGCGTAGAGAGCTCTACCTCGGTTGGTGGAGCTTTCTTT.

The sample holds one count of this clone. At one end, the junction sequence differs from germline, possibly due to a read error. CDR3 bases: TGCAGCGTGGAAGGACAGGGGCAATCCTACGAGCAGTACTTC. Amino acids: CSVEGQGQSYEQYF. This sequence joins TRBV29-1 and TRBJ2-7; 9 nucleotides match TRBD1. Germline V gene data show CDR1 as SQVTM and CDR2 as ANQGSEA. The CDR3 totals 14 residues.

This clone has a single count. This chain links TRBV19 with TRBJ2-7; D gene ambiguous. The CDR3 spans 14 residues. Looked up from germline, CDR1 is LNHDA and CDR2 is SQIVND (reference sequence). Trimming removed 0 bases from V and 0 bases from J, with 6 bases in between. The CDR3 bases are TGTGCCAGTAGTATAGATCTAGACTCCTACGAGCAGTACTTC. Its protein product is CASSIDLDSYEQYF.

The gene calls are TRBV5-1 and TRBJ1-5, with D possibly TRBD1 on 6 matching bases. The CDR3 sequence is 17 residues long. Between the trimmed V and J ends, which lost 0 bases and 1 base, there was a span of 14 bases. Germline CDR1 reads SGHRS; CDR2 reads YFSETQ. The CDR3 coding sequence is TGCGCCAGCAGCTTGGCCCCTACAGGGATAAGCAATCAGCCCCAGCATTTT. It specifies CASSLAPTGISNQPQHF.

This clone was observed a single time. This chain connects TRBV27 to TRBJ2-7, with 8 bases matching TRBD2. V lost 5 bases, J lost 5 bases, and 8 bases stayed unmatched. The CDR3 contains 14 residues. Looked up from germline, CDR1 is MNHEY and CDR2 is SMNVEV (reference sequence). CDR3 sequence (DNA): TGTGCCAGCAGTCCTACTAGCGGCGAGGACGAGCAGTACTTC. Its protein is CASSPTSGEDEQYF.

The chain couples TRBV5-1 to TRBJ1-2; TRBD1 agrees at 10 bases. CDR3 length equals 15 residues. Germline values: CDR1 SGHRS, CDR2 YFSETQ. J was trimmed by 4 bases and V by 4 bases; bases with no gene match: 7. Here the CDR3 reads CASSLGTGDVYGYTF. CDR3 coding DNA: TGCGCCAGCAGCCTTGGGACAGGGGATGTCTATGGCTACACCTTC. Looking up the rest from reference TRBV5-1 and TRBJ1-2 gives the full variable domain: KAGVTQTPRYLIKTRGQQVTLSCSPISGHRSVSWYQQTPGQGLQFLFEYFSETQRNKGNFPGRFSGRQFSNSRSEMNVSTLELGDSALYLCASSLGTGDVYGYTFGSGTRLTVV.

The V and J genes are TRBV7-2 and TRBJ2-3, with 8 bases fitting TRBD1. The CDR3 runs 17 residues. V was clipped by 5 bases and J by 5 bases; unmatched bases: 15. Germline V gene data show CDR1 as SGHTA and CDR2 as FQGNSA. DNA for the CDR3: TGTGCCAGCAGCCCCCGTCGGCAGGGGGCATTACGAGATACGCAGTATTTT. Translated, it gives CASSPRRQGALRDTQYF.

The rearrangement joins TRBV12-5 to TRBJ2-5; 10 nucleotides agree with TRBD1. V trimming: 5 bases; J trimming: 7 bases; junction bases outside the gene matches: 13. This CDR3 comprises 16 residues. Germline V gene lookup returns CDR1 LGHNT and CDR2 FRNRAP. The DNA for the CDR3 is TGTGCTAGTGGTCAATCCGGGACAGGGGTGGGATGGACCCAGTACTTC. As protein: CASGQSGTGVGWTQYF.